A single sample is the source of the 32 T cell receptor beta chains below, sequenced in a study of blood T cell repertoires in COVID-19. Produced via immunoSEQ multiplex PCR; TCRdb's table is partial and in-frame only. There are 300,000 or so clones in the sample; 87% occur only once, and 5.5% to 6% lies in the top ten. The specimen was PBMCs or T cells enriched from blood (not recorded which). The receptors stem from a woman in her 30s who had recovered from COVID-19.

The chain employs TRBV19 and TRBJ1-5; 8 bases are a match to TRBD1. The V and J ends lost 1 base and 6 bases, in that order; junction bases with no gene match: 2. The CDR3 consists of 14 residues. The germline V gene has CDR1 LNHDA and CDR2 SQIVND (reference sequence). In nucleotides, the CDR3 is TGTGCCAGTAGTATAGGGACAGGGCTTCAGCCCCAGCATTTT. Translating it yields CASSIGTGLQPQHF.

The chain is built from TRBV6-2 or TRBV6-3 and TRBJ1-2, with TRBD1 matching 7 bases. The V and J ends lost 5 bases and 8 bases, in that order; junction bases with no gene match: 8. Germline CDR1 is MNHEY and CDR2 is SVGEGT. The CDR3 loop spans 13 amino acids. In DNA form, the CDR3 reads TGTGCCAGCAGTCCCGACAGGGTCCAGGGCTACACCTTC. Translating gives CASSPDRVQGYTF.

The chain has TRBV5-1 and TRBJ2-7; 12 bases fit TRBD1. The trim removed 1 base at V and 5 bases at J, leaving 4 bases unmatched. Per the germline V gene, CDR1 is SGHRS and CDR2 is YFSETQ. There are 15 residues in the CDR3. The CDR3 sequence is CASSLLGTGGDEQYF. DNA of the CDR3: TGCGCCAGCAGCTTGTTAGGGACAGGGGGCGACGAGCAGTACTTC.

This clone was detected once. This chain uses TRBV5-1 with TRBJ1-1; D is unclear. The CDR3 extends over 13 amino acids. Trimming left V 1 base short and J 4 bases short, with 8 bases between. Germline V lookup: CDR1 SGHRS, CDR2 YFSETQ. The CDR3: CASSLSKVTEAFF. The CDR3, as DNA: TGCGCCAGCAGCTTGAGCAAAGTCACTGAAGCTTTCTTT.

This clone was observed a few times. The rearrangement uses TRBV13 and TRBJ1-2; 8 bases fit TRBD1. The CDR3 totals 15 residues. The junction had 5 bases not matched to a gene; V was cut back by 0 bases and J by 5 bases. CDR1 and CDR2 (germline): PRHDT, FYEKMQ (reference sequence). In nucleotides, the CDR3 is TGTGCCAGCAGCTTAGGGACAGGGGCGCGGTATGGCTACACCTTC. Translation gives CASSLGTGARYGYTF.

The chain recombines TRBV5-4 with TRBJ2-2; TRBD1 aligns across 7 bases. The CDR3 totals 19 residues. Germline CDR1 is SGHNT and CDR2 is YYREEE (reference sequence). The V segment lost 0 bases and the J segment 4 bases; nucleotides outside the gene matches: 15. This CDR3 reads CASSLVGLVQGRTTGELFF. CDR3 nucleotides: TGTGCCAGCAGCTTGGTTGGTTTGGTACAGGGGCGAACCACCGGGGAGCTGTTTTTT.

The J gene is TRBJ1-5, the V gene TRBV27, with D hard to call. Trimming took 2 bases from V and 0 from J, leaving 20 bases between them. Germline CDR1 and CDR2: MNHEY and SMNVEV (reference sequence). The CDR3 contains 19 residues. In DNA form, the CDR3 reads TGTGCCAGCAGTTTACGTTCTCCAGTTAAAAACTATAGCAATCAGCCCCAGCATTTT. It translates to CASSLRSPVKNYSNQPQHF.

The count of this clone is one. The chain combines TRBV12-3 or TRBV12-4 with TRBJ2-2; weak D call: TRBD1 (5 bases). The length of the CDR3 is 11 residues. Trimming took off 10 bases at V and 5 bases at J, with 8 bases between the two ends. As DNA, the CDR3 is TGTGCCACTCGACAGACCGGGGAGCTGTTTTTT. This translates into CATRQTGELFF.

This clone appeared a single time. CDR3 coding DNA: TGTGCCAGCAGTGAGGGGCAGATGGACATTCAGTACTTC. Protein product: CASSEGQMDIQYF. V and J are TRBV2 and TRBJ2-4; tentative D call: TRBD1 (5 bases). Germline V lookup: CDR1 SNHLY, CDR2 FYNNEI. V was trimmed by 3 bases and J by 8 bases, leaving 11 bases between them. This CDR3 is 13 amino acids long.

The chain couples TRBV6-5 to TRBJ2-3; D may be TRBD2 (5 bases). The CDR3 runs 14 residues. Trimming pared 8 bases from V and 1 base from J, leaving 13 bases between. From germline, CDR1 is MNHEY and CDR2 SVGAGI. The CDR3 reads CASGGTVGTDTQYF. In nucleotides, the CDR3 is TGTGCCAGCGGAGGAACGGTTGGCACAGATACGCAGTATTTT.

This CDR3 is CASSFLASLETQYF. The CDR3 nucleotides read TGTGCCAGCAGCTTTTTGGCTAGCCTGGAGACCCAGTACTTC. The rearrangement joins TRBV7-2 to TRBJ2-5, with D possibly being TRBD2 (5 bases). The germline V gene encodes CDR1 SGHTA and CDR2 FQGNSA. CDR3 length: 14 residues. Trimming left V 3 bases short and J 5 bases short, with 13 bases between.

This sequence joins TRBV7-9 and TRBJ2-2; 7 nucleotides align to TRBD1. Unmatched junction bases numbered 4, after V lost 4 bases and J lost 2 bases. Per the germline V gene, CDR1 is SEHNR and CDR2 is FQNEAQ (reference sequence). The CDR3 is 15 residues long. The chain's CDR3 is CASSSTGSNTGELFF. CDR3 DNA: TGTGCCAGCAGCTCGACAGGGTCAAACACCGGGGAGCTGTTTTTT.

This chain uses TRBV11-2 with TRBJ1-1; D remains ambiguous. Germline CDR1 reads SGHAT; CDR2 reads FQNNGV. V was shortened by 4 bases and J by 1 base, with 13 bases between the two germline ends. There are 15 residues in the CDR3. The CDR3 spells CASSSLGNRNTEAFF. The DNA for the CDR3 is TGTGCCAGCAGCTCCCTAGGTAATCGGAACACTGAAGCTTTCTTT.

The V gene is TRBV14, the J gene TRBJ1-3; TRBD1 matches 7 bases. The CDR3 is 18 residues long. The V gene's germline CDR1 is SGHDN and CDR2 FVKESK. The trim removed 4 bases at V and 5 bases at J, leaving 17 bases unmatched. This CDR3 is CASSRGHLQGTLRNTIYF. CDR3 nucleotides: TGTGCCAGCAGCCGGGGTCACCTACAGGGGACCCTACGAAACACCATATATTTT.

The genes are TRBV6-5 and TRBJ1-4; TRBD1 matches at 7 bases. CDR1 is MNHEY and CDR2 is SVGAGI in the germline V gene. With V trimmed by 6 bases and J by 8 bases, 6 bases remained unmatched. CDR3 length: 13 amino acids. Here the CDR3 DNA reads TGTGCCAGCAGGAAACAGGGGTCAGAAAAACTGTTTTTT. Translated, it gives CASRKQGSEKLFF.

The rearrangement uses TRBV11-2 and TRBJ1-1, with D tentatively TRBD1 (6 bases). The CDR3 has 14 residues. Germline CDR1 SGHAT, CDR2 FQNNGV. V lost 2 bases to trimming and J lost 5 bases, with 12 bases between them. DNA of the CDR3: TGTGCCAGCAGCTTACTAGGGGGAGGGACTGAAGCTTTCTTT. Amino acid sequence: CASSLLGGGTEAFF.

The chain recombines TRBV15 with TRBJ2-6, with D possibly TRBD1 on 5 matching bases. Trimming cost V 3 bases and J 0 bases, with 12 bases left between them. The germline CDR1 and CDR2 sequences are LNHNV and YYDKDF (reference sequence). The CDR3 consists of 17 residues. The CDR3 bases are TGTGCCACCAGCAGGGGCCAGGGCCCCTCTGGGGCCAACGTCCTGACTTTC. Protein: CATSRGQGPSGANVLTF.

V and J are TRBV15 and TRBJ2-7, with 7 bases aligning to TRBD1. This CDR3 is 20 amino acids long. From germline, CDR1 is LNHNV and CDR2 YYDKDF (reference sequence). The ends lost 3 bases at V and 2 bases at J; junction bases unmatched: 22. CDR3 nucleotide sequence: TGTGCCACCAGCAGGCTTACCTCAGGACAGGACCCCCGACCAACCTACGAGCAGTACTTC. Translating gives CATSRLTSGQDPRPTYEQYF.

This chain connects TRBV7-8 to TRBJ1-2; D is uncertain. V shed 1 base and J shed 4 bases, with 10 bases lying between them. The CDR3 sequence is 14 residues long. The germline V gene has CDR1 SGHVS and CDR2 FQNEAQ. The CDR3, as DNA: TGTGCCAGCAGCTTAGGAAGCGCCAGCTATGGCTACACCTTC. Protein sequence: CASSLGSASYGYTF.

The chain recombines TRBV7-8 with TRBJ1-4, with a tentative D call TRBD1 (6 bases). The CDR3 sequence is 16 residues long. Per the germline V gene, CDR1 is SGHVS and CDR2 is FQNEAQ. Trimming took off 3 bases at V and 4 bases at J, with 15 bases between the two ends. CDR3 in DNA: TGTGCCAGCAGCTTCGCACGGACAGCAAATAATGAAAAACTGTTTTTT. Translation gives CASSFARTANNEKLFF.

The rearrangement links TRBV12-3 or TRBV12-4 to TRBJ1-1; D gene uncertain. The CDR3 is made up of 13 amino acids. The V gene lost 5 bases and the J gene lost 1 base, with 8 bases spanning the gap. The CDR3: CASSKMRNTEAFF. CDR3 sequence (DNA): TGTGCCAGCAGTAAGATGAGGAACACTGAAGCTTTCTTT.

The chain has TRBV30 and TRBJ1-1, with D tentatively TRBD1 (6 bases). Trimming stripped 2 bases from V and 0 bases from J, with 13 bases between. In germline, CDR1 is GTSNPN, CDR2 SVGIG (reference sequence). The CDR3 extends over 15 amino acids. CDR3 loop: CAWSPRTALNTEAFF. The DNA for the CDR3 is TGTGCCTGGAGTCCAAGGACAGCATTGAACACTGAAGCTTTCTTT.

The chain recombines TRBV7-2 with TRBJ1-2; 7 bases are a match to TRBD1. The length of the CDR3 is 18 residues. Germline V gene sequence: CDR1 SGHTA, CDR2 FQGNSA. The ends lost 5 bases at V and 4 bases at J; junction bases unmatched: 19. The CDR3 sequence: CASSLTSQGVGRGYGYTF. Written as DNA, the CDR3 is TGTGCCAGCAGCCTCACCTCGCAGGGGGTAGGCCGGGGCTATGGCTACACCTTC. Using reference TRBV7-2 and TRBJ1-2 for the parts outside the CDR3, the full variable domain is GAGVSQSPSNKVTEKGKDVELRCDPISGHTALYWYRQSLGQGLEFLIYFQGNSAPDKSGLPSDRFSAERTGGSVSTLTIQRTQQEDSAVYLCASSLTSQGVGRGYGYTFGSGTRLTVV.

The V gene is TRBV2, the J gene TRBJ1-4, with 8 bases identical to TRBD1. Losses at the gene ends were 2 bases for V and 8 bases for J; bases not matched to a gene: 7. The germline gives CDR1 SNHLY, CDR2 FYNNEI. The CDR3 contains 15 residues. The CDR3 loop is CASSEWTGFNEKLFF. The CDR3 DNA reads TGTGCCAGCAGTGAATGGACAGGGTTTAACGAAAAACTGTTTTTT.

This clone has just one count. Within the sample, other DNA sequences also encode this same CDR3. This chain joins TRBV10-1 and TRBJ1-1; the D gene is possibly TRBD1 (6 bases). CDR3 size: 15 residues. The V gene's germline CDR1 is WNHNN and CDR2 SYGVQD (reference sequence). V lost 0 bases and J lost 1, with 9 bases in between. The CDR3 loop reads CASSESTGPNTEAFF. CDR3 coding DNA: TGCGCCAGCAGTGAGTCAACAGGGCCGAACACTGAAGCTTTCTTT.

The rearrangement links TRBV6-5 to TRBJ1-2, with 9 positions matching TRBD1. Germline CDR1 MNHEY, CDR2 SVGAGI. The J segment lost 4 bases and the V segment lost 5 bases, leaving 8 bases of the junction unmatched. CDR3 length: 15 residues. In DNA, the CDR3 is TGTGCCAGCAGTCGAGGGACAGGGATGCCCTATGGCTACACCTTC. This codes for CASSRGTGMPYGYTF.

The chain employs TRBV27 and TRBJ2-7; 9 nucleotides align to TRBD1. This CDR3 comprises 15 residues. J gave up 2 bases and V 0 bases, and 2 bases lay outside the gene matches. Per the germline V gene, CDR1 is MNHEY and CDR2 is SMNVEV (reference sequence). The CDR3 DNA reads TGTGCCAGCAGTTTATCTGGACAGGGGCCCTACGAGCAGTACTTC. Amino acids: CASSLSGQGPYEQYF.

This CDR3 reads CASSLDSPGTNEKLFF. The CDR3 DNA follows: TGTGCCAGCAGCTTAGATTCACCCGGAACTAATGAAAAACTGTTTTTT. This chain links TRBV7-6 with TRBJ1-4; D is ambiguous. This CDR3 has 16 residues. V shed 1 base and J shed 1 base, with 10 bases lying between them. CDR1 and CDR2 (germline): SGHVS, FNYEAQ. Full variable domain (rest looked up from reference TRBV7-6 and TRBJ1-4): GAGVSQSPRYKVTKRGQDVALRCDPISGHVSLYWYRQALGQGPEFLTYFNYEAQQDKSGLPNDRFSAERPEGSISTLTIQRTEQRDSAMYRCASSLDSPGTNEKLFFGSGTQLSVL.

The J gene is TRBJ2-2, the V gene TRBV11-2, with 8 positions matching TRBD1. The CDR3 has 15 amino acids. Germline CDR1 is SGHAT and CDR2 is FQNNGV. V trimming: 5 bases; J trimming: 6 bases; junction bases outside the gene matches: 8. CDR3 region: CASSPDRAFAGELFF. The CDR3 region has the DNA TGTGCCAGCAGCCCGGACAGGGCTTTCGCCGGGGAGCTGTTTTTT.

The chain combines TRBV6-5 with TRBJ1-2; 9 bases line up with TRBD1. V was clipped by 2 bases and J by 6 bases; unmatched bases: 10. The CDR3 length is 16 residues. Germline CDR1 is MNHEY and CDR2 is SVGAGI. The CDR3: CASSYTTPGQGHGYTF. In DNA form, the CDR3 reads TGTGCCAGCAGTTACACGACCCCGGGACAGGGACATGGCTACACCTTC.

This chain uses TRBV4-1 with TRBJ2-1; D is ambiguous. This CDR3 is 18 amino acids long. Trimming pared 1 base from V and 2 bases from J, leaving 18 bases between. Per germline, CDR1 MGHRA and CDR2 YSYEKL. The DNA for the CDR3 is TGCGCCAGCAGCCAAGGGGCCCTCTTGAGCTATACCTACAATGAGCAGTTCTTC. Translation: CASSQGALLSYTYNEQFF.

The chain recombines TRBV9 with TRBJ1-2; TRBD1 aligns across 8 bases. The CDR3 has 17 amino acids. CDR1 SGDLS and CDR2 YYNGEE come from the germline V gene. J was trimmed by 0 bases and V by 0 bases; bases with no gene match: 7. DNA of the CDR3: TGTGCCAGCAGCGTAGATGGCAGGGGGCGAACTAACTATGGCTACACCTTC. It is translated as CASSVDGRGRTNYGYTF.